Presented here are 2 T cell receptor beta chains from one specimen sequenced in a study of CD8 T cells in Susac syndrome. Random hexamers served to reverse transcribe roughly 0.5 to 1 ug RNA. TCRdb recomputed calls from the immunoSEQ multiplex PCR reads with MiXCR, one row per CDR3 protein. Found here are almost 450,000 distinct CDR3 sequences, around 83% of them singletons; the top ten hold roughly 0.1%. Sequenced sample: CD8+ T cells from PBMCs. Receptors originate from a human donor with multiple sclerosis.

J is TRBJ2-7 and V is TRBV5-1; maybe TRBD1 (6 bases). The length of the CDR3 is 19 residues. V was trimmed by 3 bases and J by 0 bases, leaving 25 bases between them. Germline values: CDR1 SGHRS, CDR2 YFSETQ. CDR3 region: CASSSGKLDRLSFSYEQYF. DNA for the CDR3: TGCGCCAGCAGCTCCGGGAAACTGGACAGATTAAGTTTCTCCTACGAGCAGTACTTC.

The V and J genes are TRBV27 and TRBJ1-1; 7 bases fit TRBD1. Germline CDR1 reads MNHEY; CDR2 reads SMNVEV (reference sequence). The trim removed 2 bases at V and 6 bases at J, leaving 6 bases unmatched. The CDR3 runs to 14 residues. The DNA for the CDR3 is TGTGCCAGCAGTTTAGACAGGGAGGCTCCTGAAGCTTTCTTT. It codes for CASSLDREAPEAFF.